A selection of T cell receptor beta chains follows, all from one sample in a study of T cell responses to AZD1222 COVID-19 vaccine. Libraries were prepared by immunoSEQ multiplex PCR; TCRdb keeps only in-frame clonotypes and omits some of them. The sample shows roughly 120,000 clones, 86% of them seen only once. The starting material was peripheral blood, obtained on day 0 of AZD1222 vaccination. The receptors stem from an adult in good health. The CDR3 runs from the conserved cysteine through the conserved F or W. Fields, in order: clone size, D gene, J gene, V gene, CDR3 DNA, CDR3 protein. D genes are given only for firm matches. Rows give clone size only sometimes, using once, few, many, or a class for an expanded clone.

few - TRBJ1-6 TRBV7-9 TGTGCCAGCAGCTCCAGTAGGAATTCACCCCTCCACTTT CASSSSRNSPLHF
- - TRBJ1-2 TRBV9 TGTGCCAGCAGCGTAGGCGGAGGGAACTATGGCTACACCTTC CASSVGGGNYGYTF
- - TRBJ2-1 TRBV12-3/TRBV12-4 TGTGCCAGCAGCCAAAGGAAGGGGCAGTTCTTC CASSQRKGQFF
- - TRBJ2-2 TRBV14 TGTGCCAGCAGCCCCGGCCTCACCGGGGAGCTGTTTTTT CASSPGLTGELFF
- TRBD1 TRBJ2-2 TRBV10-1 TGCGCCAGCAGTCCCGGGACAGGGGGAACCGGGGAGCTGTTTTTT CASSPGTGGTGELFF
- - TRBJ2-4 TRBV7-9 TGTGCCAGCAGCTTACACGGTGGAGGGTCGAACATTCAGTACTTC CASSLHGGGSNIQYF
- - TRBJ1-1 TRBV28 TGTGCCAGCAGTTTATATCAGGGGAACACTGAAGCTTTCTTT CASSLYQGNTEAFF
- - TRBJ2-3 TRBV29-1 TGCAGCGTTGGAGGTTTTAGCACAGATACGCAGTATTTT CSVGGFSTDTQYF
- - TRBJ2-7 TRBV9 TGTGCCAGCAGCGTAGGGCCGGAGCCATCCTACGAGCAGTACTTC CASSVGPEPSYEQYF
once - TRBJ1-6 TRBV6-1 TGTGCCAGCAGTGAAATTGGAGATTCACCCCTCCACTTT CASSEIGDSPLHF
- - TRBJ1-2 TRBV6-5 TGTGCCAGCAGCTCGGCGGGGGCGAGCTATGGCTACACCTTC CASSSAGASYGYTF
- TRBD1 TRBJ1-2 TRBV7-9 TGTGCCAGCAGCTTAGAAGGGACAGGGGGAGCGGGCTACACCTTC CASSLEGTGGAGYTF
- TRBD1 TRBJ1-1 TRBV3-1/TRBV3-2 TGTGCCAGCAGCTCCCGACAGGGCAACACTGAAGCTTTCTTT CASSSRQGNTEAFF
- - TRBJ1-3 TRBV6-5 TGTGCCAGCAGTTTACAGCCGGGAGGTGGAAACACCATATATTTT CASSLQPGGGNTIYF
once - TRBJ2-7 TRBV19 TGTGCCAGTAGTTTCGACAAGGCCTACGAGCAGTACTTC CASSFDKAYEQYF
- - TRBJ2-3 TRBV28 TGTGCCAGCAGTTTCACAGATACGCAGTATTTT CASSFTDTQYF
- TRBD1 TRBJ1-5 TRBV28 TGTGCCAGCAAGGTAGACAGGGAGGGGTATCAGCCCCAGCATTTT CASKVDREGYQPQHF
- TRBD2 TRBJ2-7 TRBV6-2/TRBV6-3 TGTGCCAGCAGTACCGGGACTAGCAGCTCCTACGAGCAGTACTTC CASSTGTSSSYEQYF
- - TRBJ2-5 TRBV30 TGTGCCTGGAGTTCGAAGTGGACCCAGTACTTC CAWSSKWTQYF
- - TRBJ1-4 TRBV5-1 TGCGCCAGCAGCCGAGACTCAGCAACTAATGAAAAACTGTTTTTT CASSRDSATNEKLFF
- TRBD1 TRBJ1-1 TRBV5-6 TGTGCCAGCAGGAGGACAGGGAGACGAACTGAAGCTTTCTTT CASRRTGRRTEAFF
- TRBD2 TRBJ2-7 TRBV4-2 TGTGCCAGCAGCCAAGTTCGGGGGGACTCCTACGAGCAGTACTTC CASSQVRGDSYEQYF
- - TRBJ2-1 TRBV4-2 TGTGCCAGCAGCCAAGATGAGGCCCCTAGGGCTGAGCAGTTCTTC CASSQDEAPRAEQFF
- - TRBJ2-1 TRBV7-9 TGTGCCAGCAGCGGGTTGGGACCTTCCTACAATGAGCAGTTCTTC CASSGLGPSYNEQFF
- - TRBJ2-3 TRBV5-4 TGTGCCAACGTAGAGCACGGCGCAGATACGCAGTATTTT CANVEHGADTQYF
- - TRBJ1-4 TRBV28 TGTGCCAGCAGTCGCGACAGTGCAACTAATGAAAAACTGTTTTTT CASSRDSATNEKLFF
- - TRBJ1-2 TRBV25-1 TGTGCCAGCAGTGAAACGACAGCGGGTTCCTACTATGGCTACACCTTC CASSETTAGSYYGYTF
- - TRBJ1-2 TRBV10-1 TGCGCCAGCAGTGAGTCGTTGGTCTATGGCTACACCTTC CASSESLVYGYTF
- TRBD1 TRBJ1-5 TRBV30 TGTGCCTGGAGTGTGGGACAGGGGTTTCGGCAGCCCCAGCATTTT CAWSVGQGFRQPQHF
- - TRBJ2-2 TRBV2 TGTGCCAGCTCCCCGAAACAGCACCCCGGGGAGCTGTTTTTT CASSPKQHPGELFF
- - TRBJ2-3 TRBV4-1 TGCGCCAGCAGCCGGGATACAGATACGCAGTATTTT CASSRDTDTQYF
- TRBD2 TRBJ2-5 TRBV5-4 TGTGCCAGCAGCGGGGGGACTAGCCGAAGCCAAGAGACCCAGTACTTC CASSGGTSRSQETQYF
- - TRBJ2-3 TRBV18 TGTGCCAGCTCACCGGAAACAGGGCCGCAGTATTTT CASSPETGPQYF
- - TRBJ1-3 TRBV9 TGTGCCAGCAGCGTAGAGATACAGGTCTCTGGAAACACCATATATTTT CASSVEIQVSGNTIYF
- TRBD1 TRBJ2-3 TRBV2 TGTGCCAGCACCCAGGACAGGGGCGATACGCAGTATTTT CASTQDRGDTQYF
- TRBD2 TRBJ2-3 TRBV2 TGTGCCAGCAGAGAACTAGCGGGGGCGGTGGATACGCAGTATTTT CASRELAGAVDTQYF
- TRBD1 TRBJ1-4 TRBV11-2 TGTGCCAGCAGCTTAGACGACAGGGTATGGGAAAAACTGTTTTTT CASSLDDRVWEKLFF
- - TRBJ2-2 TRBV6-2/TRBV6-3 TGTGCCAGCAGTTACCTAGGGTACACCGGGGAGCTGTTTTTT CASSYLGYTGELFF
- TRBD1 TRBJ2-7 TRBV5-4 TGTGCCAGCAGCTGGGGACAGGGGGCAGTAAACGAGCAGTACTTC CASSWGQGAVNEQYF
- TRBD1 TRBJ1-5 TRBV29-1 TGCAGCGTTGGAATTGGAGGGGGCGGGCAGCCCCAGCATTTT CSVGIGGGGQPQHF
once - TRBJ1-4 TRBV6-5 TGTGCCAGCAGACCAGGAACGAATGAAAAACTGTTTTTT CASRPGTNEKLFF
- - TRBJ1-1 TRBV19 TGTGCCAGTAGTGCCCACAGGGACACTGAAGCTTTCTTT CASSAHRDTEAFF
- - TRBJ1-1 TRBV12-3/TRBV12-4 TGTGCCAGCAGTGGGACCGAACCTAAAGCTTTCTTT CASSGTEPKAFF
- - TRBJ1-6 TRBV7-8 TGTGCCAGCAGCCCAGCTACCGGGGGAAGCTCCTATAATTCACCCCTCCACTTT CASSPATGGSSYNSPLHF
- TRBD1 TRBJ1-2 TRBV28 TGTGCCAGCAGTTTGGACAGGGATGTGTATGACTATGGCTACACCTTC CASSLDRDVYDYGYTF
- - TRBJ1-1 TRBV7-9 TGTGCCAGCAGCCGCGAGGGGGGGACTGAAGCTTTCTTT CASSREGGTEAFF
- - TRBJ1-4 TRBV3-1/TRBV3-2 TGTGCCAGCAGCCAATCGGACAGCCGCAATGAAAAACTGTTTTTT CASSQSDSRNEKLFF
- TRBD2 TRBJ2-1 TRBV27 TGTGCCAGCAGTTTTGCTTCCGGACTAGCGGGGCACAATGAGCAGTTCTTC CASSFASGLAGHNEQFF
- - TRBJ1-5 TRBV19 TGTGCCAGTAGTCATACAGGGCAGCCCCAGCATTTT CASSHTGQPQHF
- - TRBJ2-7 TRBV27 TGTGCCAGCAGTCCCGCCGGGACTCTATACTCCTACGAGCAGTACTTC CASSPAGTLYSYEQYF
few TRBD2 TRBJ2-7 TRBV10-3 TGTGCCACCGGTCCGGGGGGGGGTCTCTACGAGCAGTACTTC CATGPGGGLYEQYF
- - TRBJ1-4 TRBV25-1 TGTGCCAGCAGTGCACAGCTTACTAATGAAAAACTGTTTTTT CASSAQLTNEKLFF